This T cell receptor (beta chain) was captured in a study of T cell responses to AZD1222 COVID-19 vaccine. General study findings and limits: There were repertoire samples only from the period after the peak T cell response.

This CDR3 has 15 amino acids. Germline values: CDR1 SNHLY, CDR2 FYNNEI. V gave up 8 bases and J gave up 2 bases; unmatched junction bases: 6. With regard to this clone: Its antigen is undetermined.

Here immunoSEQ multiplex PCR was the method, and the copy in TCRdb shows in-frame clones only, minus some. The sample has 95,000 to 150,000 clones, 70% to 90% seen once. This receptor was obtained from an adult in good health. This sample comprised peripheral blood, obtained on day 0 of AZD1222 vaccination. The chain uses TRBV2 and TRBJ1-5, with 10 bases lining up with TRBD1. DNA of the CDR3: TGTGCCAGCCTTGGACAGGGGGTGCGCAATCAGCCCCAGCATTTT. It translates to CASLGQGVRNQPQHF.